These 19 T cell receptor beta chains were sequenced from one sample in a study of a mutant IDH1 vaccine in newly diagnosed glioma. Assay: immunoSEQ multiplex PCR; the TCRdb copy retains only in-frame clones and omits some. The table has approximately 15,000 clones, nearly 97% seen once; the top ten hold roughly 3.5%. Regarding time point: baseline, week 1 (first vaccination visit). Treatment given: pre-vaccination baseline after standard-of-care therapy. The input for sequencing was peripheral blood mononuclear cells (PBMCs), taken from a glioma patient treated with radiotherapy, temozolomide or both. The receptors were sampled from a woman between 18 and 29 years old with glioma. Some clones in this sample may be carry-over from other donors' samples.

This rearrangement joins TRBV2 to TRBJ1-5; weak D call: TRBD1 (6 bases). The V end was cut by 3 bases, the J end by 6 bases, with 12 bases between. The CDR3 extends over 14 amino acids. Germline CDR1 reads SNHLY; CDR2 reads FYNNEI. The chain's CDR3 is CASSEGGGGQPQHF. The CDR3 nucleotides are TGTGCCAGCAGTGAGGGTGGGGGCGGTCAGCCCCAGCATTTT. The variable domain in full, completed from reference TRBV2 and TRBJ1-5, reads EPEVTQTPSHQVTQMGQEVILRCVPISNHLYFYWYRQILGQKVEFLVSFYNNEISEKSEIFDDQFSVERPDGSNFTLKIRSTKLEDSAMYFCASSEGGGGQPQHFGDGTRLSIL.

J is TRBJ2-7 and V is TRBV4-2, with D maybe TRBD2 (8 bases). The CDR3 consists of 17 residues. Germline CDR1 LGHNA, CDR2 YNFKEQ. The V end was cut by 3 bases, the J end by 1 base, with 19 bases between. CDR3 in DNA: TGTGCCAGCAGCCACGGGGGGGTACAGGGGCAGTCCTACGAGCAGTACTTC. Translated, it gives CASSHGGVQGQSYEQYF.

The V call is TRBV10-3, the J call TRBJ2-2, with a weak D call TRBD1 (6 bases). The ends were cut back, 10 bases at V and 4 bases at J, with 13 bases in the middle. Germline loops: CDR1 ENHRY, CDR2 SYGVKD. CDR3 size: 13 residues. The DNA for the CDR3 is TGTGCCACCATCAGGGGCAGCACCGGGGAGCTGTTTTTT. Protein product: CATIRGSTGELFF.

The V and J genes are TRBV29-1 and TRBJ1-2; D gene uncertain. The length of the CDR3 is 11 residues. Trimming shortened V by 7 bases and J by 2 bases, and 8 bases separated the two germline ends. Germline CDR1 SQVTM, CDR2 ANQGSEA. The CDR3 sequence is CSAEGNYGYTF. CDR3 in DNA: TGCAGCGCCGAGGGAAACTATGGCTACACCTTC.

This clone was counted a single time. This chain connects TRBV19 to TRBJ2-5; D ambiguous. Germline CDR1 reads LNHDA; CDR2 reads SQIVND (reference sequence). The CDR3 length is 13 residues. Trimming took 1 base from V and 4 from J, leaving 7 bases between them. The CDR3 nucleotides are TGTGCCAGTAGTATAGTCCCGGGAGAGACCCAGTACTTC. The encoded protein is CASSIVPGETQYF.

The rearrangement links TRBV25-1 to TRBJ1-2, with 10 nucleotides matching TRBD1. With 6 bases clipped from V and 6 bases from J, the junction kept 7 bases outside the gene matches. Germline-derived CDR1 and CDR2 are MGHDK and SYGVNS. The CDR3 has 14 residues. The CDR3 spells CASRSPGQGNGYTF. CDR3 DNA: TGTGCCAGCAGATCACCGGGACAGGGGAATGGCTACACCTTC.

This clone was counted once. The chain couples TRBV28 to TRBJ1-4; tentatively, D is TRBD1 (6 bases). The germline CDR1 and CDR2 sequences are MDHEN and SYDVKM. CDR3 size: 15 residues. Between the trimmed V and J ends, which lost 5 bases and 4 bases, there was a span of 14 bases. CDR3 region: CASSLVGQRNEKLFF. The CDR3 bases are TGTGCCAGCAGTCTTGTTGGACAGCGTAATGAAAAACTGTTTTTT.

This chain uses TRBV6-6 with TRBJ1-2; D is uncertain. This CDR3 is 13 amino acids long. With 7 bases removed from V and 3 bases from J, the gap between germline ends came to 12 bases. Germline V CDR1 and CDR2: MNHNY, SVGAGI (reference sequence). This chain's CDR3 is CASKGTNDYGYTF. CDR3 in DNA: TGTGCCAGCAAGGGCACTAATGACTATGGCTACACCTTC.

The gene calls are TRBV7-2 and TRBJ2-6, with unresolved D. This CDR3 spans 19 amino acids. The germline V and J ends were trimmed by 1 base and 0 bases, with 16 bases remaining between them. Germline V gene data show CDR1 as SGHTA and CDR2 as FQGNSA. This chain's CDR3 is CASSLVLDGAGSGANVLTF. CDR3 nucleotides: TGTGCCAGCAGCTTAGTCCTGGACGGAGCAGGCTCTGGGGCCAACGTCCTGACTTTC.

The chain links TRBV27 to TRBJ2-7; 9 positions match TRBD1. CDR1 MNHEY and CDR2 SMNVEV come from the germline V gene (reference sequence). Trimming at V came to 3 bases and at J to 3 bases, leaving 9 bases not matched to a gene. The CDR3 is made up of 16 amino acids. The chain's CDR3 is CASSFGGTGRYYEQYF. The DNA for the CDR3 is TGTGCCAGCAGTTTTGGAGGGACAGGGAGGTACTACGAGCAGTACTTC.

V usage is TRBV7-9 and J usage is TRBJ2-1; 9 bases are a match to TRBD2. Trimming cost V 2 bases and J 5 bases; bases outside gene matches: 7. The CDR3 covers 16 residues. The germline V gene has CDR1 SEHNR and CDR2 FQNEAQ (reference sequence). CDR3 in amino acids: CASSLSEREVHNEQFF. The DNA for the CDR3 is TGTGCCAGCAGCTTATCCGAGCGGGAGGTCCACAATGAGCAGTTCTTC.

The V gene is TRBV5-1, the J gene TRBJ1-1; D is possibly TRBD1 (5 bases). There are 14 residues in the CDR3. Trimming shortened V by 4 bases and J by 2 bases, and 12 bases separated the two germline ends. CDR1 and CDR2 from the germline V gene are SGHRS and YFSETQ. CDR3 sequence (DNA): TGCGCCAGCAGCCTGGGGGGAGACAACACTGAAGCTTTCTTT. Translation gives CASSLGGDNTEAFF.

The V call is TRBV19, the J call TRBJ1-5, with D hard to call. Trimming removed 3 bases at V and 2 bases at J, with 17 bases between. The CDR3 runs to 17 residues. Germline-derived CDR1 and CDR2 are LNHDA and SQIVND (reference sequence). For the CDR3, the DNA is TGTGCCAGTAGTATTTTACAAACGGTGAGAGGCAATCAGCCCCAGCATTTT. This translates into CASSILQTVRGNQPQHF.

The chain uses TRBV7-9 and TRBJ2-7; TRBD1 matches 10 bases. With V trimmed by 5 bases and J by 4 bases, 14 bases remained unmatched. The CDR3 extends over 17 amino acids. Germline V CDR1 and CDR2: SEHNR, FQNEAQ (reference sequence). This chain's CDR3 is CASSVRDRGSVGYEQYF. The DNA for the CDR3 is TGTGCCAGCAGCGTCCGGGACAGGGGCTCCGTCGGTTACGAGCAGTACTTC.

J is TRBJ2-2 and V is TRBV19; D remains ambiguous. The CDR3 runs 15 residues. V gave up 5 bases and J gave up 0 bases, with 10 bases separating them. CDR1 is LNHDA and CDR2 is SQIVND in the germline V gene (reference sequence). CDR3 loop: CASSAETTNTGELFF. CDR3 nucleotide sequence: TGTGCCAGTAGTGCCGAGACAACGAACACCGGGGAGCTGTTTTTT.

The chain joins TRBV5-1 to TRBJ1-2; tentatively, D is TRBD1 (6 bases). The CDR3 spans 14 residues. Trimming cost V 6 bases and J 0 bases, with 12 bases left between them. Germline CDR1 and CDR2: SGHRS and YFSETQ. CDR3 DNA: TGCGCCAGCAAGGGGGGGGCTTCTAACTATGGCTACACCTTC. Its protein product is CASKGGASNYGYTF.

CDR3 in amino acids: CASRLPGPTGELFF. CDR3 sequence (DNA): TGCGCCAGCAGACTTCCGGGCCCCACCGGGGAGCTGTTTTTT. The J gene is TRBJ2-2, the V gene TRBV5-1; no clear D gene. Germline V gene lookup returns CDR1 SGHRS and CDR2 YFSETQ. This CDR3 comprises 14 residues. V lost 5 bases to trimming and J lost 4 bases, with 12 bases between them.

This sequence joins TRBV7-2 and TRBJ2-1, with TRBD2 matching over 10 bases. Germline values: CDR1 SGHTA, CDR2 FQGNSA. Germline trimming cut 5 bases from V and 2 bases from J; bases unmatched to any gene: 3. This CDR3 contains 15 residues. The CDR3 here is CASSPGTSAYNEQFF. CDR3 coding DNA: TGTGCCAGCAGCCCCGGGACTAGCGCCTACAATGAGCAGTTCTTC.

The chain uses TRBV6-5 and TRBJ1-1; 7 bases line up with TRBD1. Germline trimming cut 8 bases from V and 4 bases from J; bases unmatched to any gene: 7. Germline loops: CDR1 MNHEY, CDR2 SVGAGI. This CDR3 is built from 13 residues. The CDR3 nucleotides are TGTGCCAGCCACAGGGGCTACGGCACTGAAGCTTTCTTT. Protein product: CASHRGYGTEAFF.